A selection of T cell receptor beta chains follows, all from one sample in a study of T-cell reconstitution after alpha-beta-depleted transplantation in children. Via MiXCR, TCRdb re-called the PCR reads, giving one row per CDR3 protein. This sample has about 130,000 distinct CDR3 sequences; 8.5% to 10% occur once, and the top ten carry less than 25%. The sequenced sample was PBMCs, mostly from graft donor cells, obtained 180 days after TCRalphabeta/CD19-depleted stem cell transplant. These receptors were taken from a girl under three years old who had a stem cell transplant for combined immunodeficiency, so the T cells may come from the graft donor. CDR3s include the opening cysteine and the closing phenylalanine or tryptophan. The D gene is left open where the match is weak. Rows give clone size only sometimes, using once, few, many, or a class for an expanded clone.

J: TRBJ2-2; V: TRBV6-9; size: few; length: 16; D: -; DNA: TGTGCCAGCAGTTTCCCACAGTCTACGAACACCGGGGAGCTGTTTTTT; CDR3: CASSFPQSTNTGELFF
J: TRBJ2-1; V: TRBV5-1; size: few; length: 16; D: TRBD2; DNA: TGCGCCAGCAGCCCCACCAGCGGGGGCCCCTACAATGAGCAGTTCTTC; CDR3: CASSPTSGGPYNEQFF
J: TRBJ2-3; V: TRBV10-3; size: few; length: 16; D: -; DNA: TGTGCCATCAGTGAGTTCTCCGCACGGAGCACAGATACGCAGTATTTT; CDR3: CAISEFSARSTDTQYF
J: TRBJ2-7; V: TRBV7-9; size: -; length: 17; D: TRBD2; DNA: TGTGCCAGCAGCGCGGGCAGACCGGGACTAGCGGGCTACGAGCAGTACTTC; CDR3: CASSAGRPGLAGYEQYF
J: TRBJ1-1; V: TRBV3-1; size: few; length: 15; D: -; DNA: TGTGCCAGCAGCCAATTCAACAGGGTAGGGACTGAAGCTTTCTTT; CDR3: CASSQFNRVGTEAFF
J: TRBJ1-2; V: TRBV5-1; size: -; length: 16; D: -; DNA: TGCGCCAGCAGCTTGAGAGCGGCCGCGGGGCACTATGGCTACACCTTC; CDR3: CASSLRAAAGHYGYTF
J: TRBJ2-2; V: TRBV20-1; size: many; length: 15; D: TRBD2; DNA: TGCAGTGCAGCTCCGGGACTAGCGGGGCCAGGGGAGCTGTTTTTT; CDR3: CSAAPGLAGPGELFF
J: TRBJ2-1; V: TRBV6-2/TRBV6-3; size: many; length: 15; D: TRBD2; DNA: TGTGCCAGCAGTTACTCGCTAGCGGGAGTTGATGAGCAGTTCTTC; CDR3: CASSYSLAGVDEQFF
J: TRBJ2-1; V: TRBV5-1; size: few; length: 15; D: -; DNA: TGCGCCAGCAGCCTACCCCCTGCGGCCAACAATGAGCAGTTCTTC; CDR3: CASSLPPAANNEQFF
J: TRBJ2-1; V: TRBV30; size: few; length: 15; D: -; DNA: TGTGCCTGGAGTTTGCCGGGGAGTTCCTACAATGAGCAGTTCTTC; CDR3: CAWSLPGSSYNEQFF
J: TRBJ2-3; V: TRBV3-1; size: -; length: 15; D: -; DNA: TGTGCCAGCAGCCAACTTGCGGCGGTGCCAGATACGCAGTATTTT; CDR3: CASSQLAAVPDTQYF
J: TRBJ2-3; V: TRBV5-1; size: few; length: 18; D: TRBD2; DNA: TGCGCCAGCAGCTTGGCCAAATTCACGGGGGGTGCAGCAGATACGCAGTATTTT; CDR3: CASSLAKFTGGAADTQYF
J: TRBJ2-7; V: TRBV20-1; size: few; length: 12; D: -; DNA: TGCAGTGCTAGGGGCAGCTTCTACGAGCAGTACTTC; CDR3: CSARGSFYEQYF
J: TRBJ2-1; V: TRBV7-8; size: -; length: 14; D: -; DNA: TGTGCCAGCAGCTTAGTCCCAGTCTACAATGAGCAGTTCTTC; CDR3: CASSLVPVYNEQFF
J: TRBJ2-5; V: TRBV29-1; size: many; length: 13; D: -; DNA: TGCAGCGTTGATGGGCTTAAGGGGGAGACCCAGTACTTC; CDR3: CSVDGLKGETQYF
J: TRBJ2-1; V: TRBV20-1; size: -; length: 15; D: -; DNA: TGCAGTGCTAGAGATTCCTGGGGCTCCTACAATGAGCAGTTCTTC; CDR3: CSARDSWGSYNEQFF
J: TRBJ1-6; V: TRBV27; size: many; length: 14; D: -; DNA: TGTGCCAGCAGTTCTAGGACCCCAGATTCACCCCTCCACTTT; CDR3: CASSSRTPDSPLHF
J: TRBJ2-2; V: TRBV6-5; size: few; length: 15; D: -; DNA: TGTGCCAGCAGTTTCTCTGTACCGAACACCGGGGAGCTGTTTTTT; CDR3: CASSFSVPNTGELFF
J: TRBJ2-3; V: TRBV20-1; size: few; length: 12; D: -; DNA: TGCAGTGGGGACTCTTCCACAGATACGCAGTATTTT; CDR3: CSGDSSTDTQYF
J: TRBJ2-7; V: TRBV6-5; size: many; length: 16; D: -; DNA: TGTGCCAGCAGTTACGACCCCCAGGGGAGCTCCTACGAGCAGTACTTC; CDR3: CASSYDPQGSSYEQYF
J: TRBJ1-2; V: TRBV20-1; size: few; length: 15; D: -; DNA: TGCAGTGCTACTCGTGGGGGTCCGCAGCTCGGTGGCTACACCTTC; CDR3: CSATRGGPQLGGYTF
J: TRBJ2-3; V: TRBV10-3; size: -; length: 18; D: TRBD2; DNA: TGTGCCCTCAATCCTTGGACTAGCGGGAACTACCTCACAGATACGCAGTATTTT; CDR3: CALNPWTSGNYLTDTQYF
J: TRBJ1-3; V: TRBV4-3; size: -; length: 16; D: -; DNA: TGCGCCAGCAGCCGGGCACAGGGATTCTCTGGAAACACCATATATTTT; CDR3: CASSRAQGFSGNTIYF
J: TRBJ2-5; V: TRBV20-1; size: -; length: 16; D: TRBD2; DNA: TGCAGTGCTAGAGATTGGGGTAGCGGGTACCAAGAGACCCAGTACTTC; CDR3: CSARDWGSGYQETQYF
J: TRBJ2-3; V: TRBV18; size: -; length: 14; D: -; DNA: TGTGCCAGCTCACCGAAGGGGGGGCCAGATACGCAGTATTTT; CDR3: CASSPKGGPDTQYF
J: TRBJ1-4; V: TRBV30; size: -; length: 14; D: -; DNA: TGTGCCTGGAGTGTACGCAGGGGAGACGAAAAACTGTTTTTT; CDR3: CAWSVRRGDEKLFF
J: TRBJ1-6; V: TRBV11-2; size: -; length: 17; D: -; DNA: TGTGCCAGCAGCTCACACTCCTTGAGGGGGTGTAATTCACCCCTCCACTTT; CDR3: CASSSHSLRGCNSPLHF
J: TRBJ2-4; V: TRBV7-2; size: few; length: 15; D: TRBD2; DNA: TGTGCCAGCAGCTTAGCCGGGACTAGTGTAAACATTCAGTACTTC; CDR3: CASSLAGTSVNIQYF
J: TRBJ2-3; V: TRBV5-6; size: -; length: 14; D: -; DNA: TGTGCCAGCAGCTCTTTTTCTATCGGAGATACGCAGTATTTT; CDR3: CASSSFSIGDTQYF
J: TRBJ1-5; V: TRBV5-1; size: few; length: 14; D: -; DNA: TGCGCCAGCAGCTTGGACGGTGCCAATCAGCCCCAGCATTTT; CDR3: CASSLDGANQPQHF
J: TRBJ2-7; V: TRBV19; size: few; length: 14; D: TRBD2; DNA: TGTGCCAGTACCCCCCGCGGGAGGGTGGGAGAGCAGTACTTC; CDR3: CASTPRGRVGEQYF
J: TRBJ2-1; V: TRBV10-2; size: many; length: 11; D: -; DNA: TGCGCCAGCGCCTTTTTCGATGAGCAGTTCTTC; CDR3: CASAFFDEQFF
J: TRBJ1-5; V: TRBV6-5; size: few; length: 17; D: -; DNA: TGTGCCAGCAGTTCAACAGGTCGGTGGGATGGTGATCAGCCCCAGCATTTT; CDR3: CASSSTGRWDGDQPQHF
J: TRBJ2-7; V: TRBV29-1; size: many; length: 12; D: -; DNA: TGCAGCGTTGCTACCAGCTCCTACGAGCAGTACTTC; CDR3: CSVATSSYEQYF
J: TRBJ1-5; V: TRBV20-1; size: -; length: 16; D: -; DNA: TGCAGTGCCCCCTACAGGGATTTGGGAGGCAATCAGCCCCAGCATTTT; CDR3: CSAPYRDLGGNQPQHF
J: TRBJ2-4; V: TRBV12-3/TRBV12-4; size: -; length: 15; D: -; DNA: TGTGCCAGCAGTGCCAACATGGGAGCCAAAAACATTCAGTACTTC; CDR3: CASSANMGAKNIQYF
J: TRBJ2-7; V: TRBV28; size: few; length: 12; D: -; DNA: TGTGCCAGCAGATCAGTAACCTACGAGCAGTACTTC; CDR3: CASRSVTYEQYF
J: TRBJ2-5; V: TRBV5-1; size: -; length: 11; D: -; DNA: TGCGCCAGCAGCTTGCTTAGAACCCAGTACTTC; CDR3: CASSLLRTQYF
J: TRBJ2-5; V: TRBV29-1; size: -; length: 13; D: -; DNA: TGCAGCGGCCTAGTGGAGGGCTGGGAGACCCAGTACTTC; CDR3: CSGLVEGWETQYF
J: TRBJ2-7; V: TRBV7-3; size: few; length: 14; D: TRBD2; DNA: TGTGCCAGCAGCCCTAGCGGTAGCTCCTACGAGCAGTACTTC; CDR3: CASSPSGSSYEQYF
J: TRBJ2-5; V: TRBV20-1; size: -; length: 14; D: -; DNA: TGCAGTGCCTGTCATTGGGACAACTACGAGACCCAGTACTTC; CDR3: CSACHWDNYETQYF
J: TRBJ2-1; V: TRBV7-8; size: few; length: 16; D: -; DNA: TGTGCCAGCATCCCTCAACCCCGGAGCTCCTACAATGAGCAGTTCTTC; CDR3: CASIPQPRSSYNEQFF
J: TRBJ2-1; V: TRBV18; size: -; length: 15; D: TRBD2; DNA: TGTGCCAGCTCACCTACCGGGACTAGCGGCGATGAGCAGTTCTTC; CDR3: CASSPTGTSGDEQFF
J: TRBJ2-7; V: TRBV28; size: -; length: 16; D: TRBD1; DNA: TGTTCCAGCAGTTTTTTCGAGGGACAGGGGGCCTACGAGCAGTACTTC; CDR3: CSSSFFEGQGAYEQYF
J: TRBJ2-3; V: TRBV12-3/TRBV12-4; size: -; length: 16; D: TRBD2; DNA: TGTGCCAGCAGTATAGCGGGAGAGAGTCGCACAGATACGCAGTATTTT; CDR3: CASSIAGESRTDTQYF
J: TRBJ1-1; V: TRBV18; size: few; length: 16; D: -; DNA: TGTGCCAGCTCAAAGTGGATGGGTCCTACCCACACTGAAGCTTTCTTT; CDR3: CASSKWMGPTHTEAFF